One and the same sample provided the 30 T cell receptor beta chains below, sequenced in a study of T-cell reconstitution after alpha-beta-depleted transplantation in children. Preparation of the TCRbeta library used unique molecular identifiers. TCRdb ran MiXCR on the PCR reads and lists one entry per CDR3 protein. The sample has around 400,000 distinct CDR3 sequences, roughly 21% seen once. Sequenced material: PBMCs from the stem cell graft donor, taken from the stem cell graft. These receptors originate from a human donor who donated a stem cell graft to a child with acute myeloid leukemia.

The chain couples TRBV9 to TRBJ2-2, with TRBD1 identical over 7 bases. J was trimmed by 7 bases and V by 3 bases; bases with no gene match: 9. This CDR3 has 15 amino acids. Germline CDR1 is SGDLS and CDR2 is YYNGEE. The CDR3 DNA follows: TGTGCCAGCAGCGGAGCGACAGGGCTTCACGGGGAGCTGTTTTTT. Its protein is CASSGATGLHGELFF.

This clonotype turned up a few times. The chain joins TRBV2 to TRBJ2-7; 10 bases agree with TRBD2. This CDR3 is 14 amino acids long. With 7 bases clipped from V and 5 bases from J, the junction kept 8 bases outside the gene matches. CDR1 is SNHLY, CDR2 FYNNEI, per germline. Here the CDR3 reads CASKPGLATHEQYF. The CDR3 bases are TGTGCCAGCAAGCCGGGACTAGCGACCCACGAGCAGTACTTC.

This clonotype appeared a few times. The CDR3 loop reads CASSPPDLTYEQYF. The CDR3 coding sequence is TGTGCCAGCAGTCCCCCGGACTTAACCTACGAGCAGTACTTC. V is TRBV12-3 or TRBV12-4 and J is TRBJ2-7; the D gene is possibly TRBD2 (5 bases). V lost 5 bases to trimming and J lost 2 bases, with 13 bases between them. The CDR3 spans 14 residues.

This chain links TRBV27 with TRBJ1-2, with a tentative D call TRBD1 (5 bases). V dropped 11 bases and J dropped 3 bases, with 16 bases sitting between them. Germline V CDR1 and CDR2: MNHEY, SMNVEV (reference sequence). The CDR3 spans 13 residues. Here the CDR3 DNA reads TGTGCCGATCCAGGGACGAAGCACTATGGCTACACCTTC. Its protein is CADPGTKHYGYTF.

This clonotype was detected a few times. The chain has TRBV12-3 or TRBV12-4 and TRBJ2-5; 12 bases agree with TRBD2. The CDR3 runs to 16 residues. Losses at the gene ends were 4 bases for V and 9 bases for J; bases not matched to a gene: 12. The CDR3 protein is CASSSPGLAGQGAQYF. CDR3 in DNA: TGTGCCAGCAGTTCACCGGGACTAGCGGGCCAAGGGGCCCAGTACTTC.

This clonotype was seen a handful of times. The V call is TRBV5-1, the J call TRBJ2-1; the D gene is possibly TRBD1 (6 bases). V dropped 2 bases and J dropped 2 bases, with 11 bases sitting between them. This CDR3 has 15 residues. Germline assignment: CDR1 SGHRS and CDR2 YFSETQ. The CDR3 coding sequence is TGCGCCAGCAGCTTTAGGGGGTTTGCCTACAATGAGCAGTTCTTC. This encodes CASSFRGFAYNEQFF.

The chain carries TRBV11-3 and TRBJ2-1; perhaps TRBD2 as D (5 bases). CDR3 length: 13 amino acids. The V and J ends lost 5 bases and 9 bases respectively, with 14 bases between them. Germline-derived CDR1 and CDR2 are SGHNT and YENEEA. The CDR3 reads CASSRGREGEQFF. The CDR3 bases are TGTGCCAGCAGCCGGGGTCGTGAGGGTGAGCAGTTCTTC.

The gene calls are TRBV24-1 and TRBJ2-7, with D perhaps TRBD2 (6 bases). The CDR3 spans 13 residues. The V gene lost 1 base and the J gene lost 5 bases, with 8 bases spanning the gap. Per the germline V gene, CDR1 is KGHDR and CDR2 is SFDVKD. As DNA, the CDR3 is TGTGCCACCAGTGATTTAGGGGAGGACGAGCAGTACTTC. Amino acids: CATSDLGEDEQYF.

V is TRBV29-1 and J is TRBJ2-7; unclear D gene. The V gene lost 4 bases and the J gene lost 2 bases, with 15 bases spanning the gap. Germline V CDR1 and CDR2: SQVTM, ANQGSEA. The CDR3 loop spans 14 amino acids. In DNA, the CDR3 is TGCAGCGTTGCCCTCAGAAGGGAACCCTACGAGCAGTACTTC. Translating it yields CSVALRREPYEQYF.

This clonotype was picked up many times. The chain uses TRBV29-1 and TRBJ1-1, with D tentatively TRBD1 (6 bases). V gave up 7 bases and J gave up 4 bases, with 10 bases separating them. Germline lookup yields CDR1 SQVTM and CDR2 ANQGSEA. CDR3 length: 11 residues. DNA for the CDR3: TGCAGCGCAGACAGGCCCACTGAAGCTTTCTTT. As protein: CSADRPTEAFF.

In this sample, this clonotype turned up a few times. The rearrangement uses TRBV24-1 and TRBJ2-1; D gene ambiguous. Germline V gene lookup returns CDR1 KGHDR and CDR2 SFDVKD. This CDR3 is built from 13 residues. Trimming removed 0 bases from V and 10 bases from J, with 9 bases in between. The CDR3 region has the DNA TGTGCCACCAGTGATTTGAAAACAAAAGAGCAGTTCTTC. Translation: CATSDLKTKEQFF.

CDR3 bases: TGCGCCAGCAGCTTGGGTACAGGGGATACTGAAGCTTTCTTT. It is translated as CASSLGTGDTEAFF. The genes are TRBV5-1 and TRBJ1-1, with TRBD1 matching 7 bases. After removal of 0 bases from V and 5 bases from J, the junction contained 4 bases not matched to a gene. Germline CDR1 SGHRS, CDR2 YFSETQ. The CDR3 consists of 14 residues. The complete variable domain, with remaining parts taken from reference TRBV5-1 and TRBJ1-1, reads KAGVTQTPRYLIKTRGQQVTLSCSPISGHRSVSWYQQTPGQGLQFLFEYFSETQRNKGNFPGRFSGRQFSNSRSEMNVSTLELGDSALYLCASSLGTGDTEAFFGQGTRLTVV.

This clonotype was counted between two and nine times. The chain joins TRBV20-1 to TRBJ2-2; 7 bases agree with TRBD2. Germline lookup yields CDR1 DFQATT and CDR2 SNEGSKA (reference sequence). The V segment lost 3 bases and the J segment 4 bases; nucleotides outside the gene matches: 14. CDR3 length: 17 residues. The CDR3 reads CSASIGEGGGTTGELFF. As DNA, the CDR3 is TGCAGTGCTAGTATCGGGGAGGGCGGCGGGACCACCGGGGAGCTGTTTTTT.

There are many counts of this clonotype. This chain's CDR3 is CSAGLAGVRNEQYF. For the CDR3, the DNA is TGCAGTGCTGGACTAGCGGGAGTGCGAAACGAGCAGTACTTC. The chain couples TRBV20-1 to TRBJ2-7, with 13 nucleotides matching TRBD2. Trimming cost V 5 bases and J 5 bases; bases outside gene matches: 6. This CDR3 comprises 14 residues. Germline lookup yields CDR1 DFQATT and CDR2 SNEGSKA (reference sequence).

This clonotype was detected many times. The rearrangement links TRBV3-1 to TRBJ2-7; the match to TRBD2 covers 13 bases. CDR3 length: 16 amino acids. Germline-derived CDR1 and CDR2 are LGHDT and YNNKEL (reference sequence). V was pared by 1 base and J by 4 bases, with 4 bases of the junction left unmatched. CDR3 protein: CASSQGTSGRWYEQYF. The CDR3 DNA follows: TGTGCCAGCAGCCAAGGGACTAGCGGGAGATGGTACGAGCAGTACTTC.

This clonotype was seen more than once but under ten times. The V gene is TRBV12-3 or TRBV12-4, the J gene TRBJ1-2; TRBD1 might be the D (5 bases). The CDR3 consists of 13 residues. Trimming took off 7 bases at V and 0 bases at J, with 9 bases between the two ends. The CDR3 sequence is CASTLTANYGYTF. CDR3 DNA: TGTGCCAGCACCCTGACAGCTAACTATGGCTACACCTTC.

The V call is TRBV5-5, the J call TRBJ2-2, with 8 bases identical to TRBD1. In germline, CDR1 is SGHKS, CDR2 YYEKEE (reference sequence). This CDR3 has 12 amino acids. Here the CDR3 reads CATGQGAGELFF. CDR3 in DNA: TGTGCGACCGGACAGGGAGCCGGGGAGCTGTTTTTT.

This clonotype has a count of ten or more. The rearrangement joins TRBV20-1 to TRBJ2-7; 10 bases are a match to TRBD1. There are 16 residues in the CDR3. Germline values: CDR1 DFQATT, CDR2 SNEGSKA (reference sequence). With V trimmed by 6 bases and J by 2 bases, 13 bases remained unmatched. The CDR3 spells CSAAGTGATITYEQYF. DNA of the CDR3: TGCAGTGCGGCCGGGACAGGGGCGACCATAACCTACGAGCAGTACTTC.

The table lists this clonotype with a few counts. This chain joins TRBV19 and TRBJ2-1; D call uncertain. Germline V gene data show CDR1 as LNHDA and CDR2 as SQIVND (reference sequence). Trimming removed 3 bases at V and 4 bases at J, with 7 bases between. The CDR3 totals 13 residues. In nucleotides, the CDR3 is TGTGCCAGTAGTATCCCCCCTTACAATGAGCAGTTCTTC. Its translation: CASSIPPYNEQFF. Filled out from reference TRBV19 and TRBJ2-1, the complete variable domain reads DGGITQSPKYLFRKEGQNVTLSCEQNLNHDAMYWYRQDPGQGLRLIYYSQIVNDFQKGDIAEGYSVSREKKESFPLTVTSAQKNPTAFYLCASSIPPYNEQFFGPGTRLTVL.

At least ten counts were recorded for this clonotype. The chain combines TRBV9 with TRBJ2-7, with D possibly being TRBD2 (6 bases). The CDR3 totals 14 residues. V lost 4 bases and J 5 bases, leaving 16 bases between the germline ends. The V gene's germline CDR1 is SGDLS and CDR2 YYNGEE. CDR3 in amino acids: CASSPYGGGHEQYF. The CDR3 DNA reads as TGTGCCAGCAGCCCGTATGGGGGAGGCCACGAGCAGTACTTC.

The chain employs TRBV7-2 and TRBJ2-3; no reliable D call. This CDR3 spans 14 amino acids. Trimming shortened V by 3 bases and J by 3 bases, and 10 bases separated the two germline ends. Germline CDR1 reads SGHTA; CDR2 reads FQGNSA. DNA for the CDR3: TGTGCCAGCAGCTTCGACGTTGGGACAGATACGCAGTATTTT. Its translation is CASSFDVGTDTQYF.

The table lists this clonotype with a few counts. The chain uses TRBV20-1 and TRBJ2-2, with D hard to call. V shed 0 bases and J shed 5 bases, with 7 bases lying between them. The CDR3 runs to 13 residues. Germline V gene data show CDR1 as DFQATT and CDR2 as SNEGSKA (reference sequence). CDR3 loop: CSAREVGTGELFF. CDR3 DNA: TGCAGTGCTAGAGAGGTCGGGACCGGGGAGCTGTTTTTT.

The sample holds a few counts of this clonotype. This rearrangement joins TRBV9 to TRBJ2-3; 9 nucleotides line up with TRBD2. Germline lookup yields CDR1 SGDLS and CDR2 YYNGEE. The trim removed 3 bases at V and 6 bases at J, leaving 8 bases unmatched. CDR3 length: 15 amino acids. CDR3 protein: CASSEGGLARDTQYF. The CDR3 DNA reads as TGTGCCAGCAGCGAGGGGGGACTAGCTAGGGATACGCAGTATTTT.

This clonotype was counted many times. V is TRBV5-1 and J is TRBJ1-2; D is unclear. The CDR3 length is 13 residues. CDR1 and CDR2 (germline): SGHRS, YFSETQ. Trimming shortened V by 0 bases and J by 5 bases, and 8 bases separated the two germline ends. The CDR3 protein is CASSLAGEYGYTF. The CDR3 DNA sequence: TGCGCCAGCAGCTTGGCCGGGGAATATGGCTACACCTTC.

This clonotype was counted a few times. The V gene is TRBV24-1, the J gene TRBJ2-3, with TRBD2 as a possible D gene (5 bases). The CDR3 has 19 amino acids. Germline loops: CDR1 KGHDR, CDR2 SFDVKD. Trimming stripped 3 bases from V and 2 bases from J, with 23 bases between. This CDR3 is CATSDPGGLTLLNTDTQYF. The CDR3 region has the DNA TGTGCCACCAGTGATCCCGGAGGACTGACGCTATTAAACACAGATACGCAGTATTTT.

This clonotype was counted ten times or more. The CDR3 bases are TGTGCCAGCAGTCCTTGGACAGGGTCTAATGAGCAGTTCTTC. It encodes CASSPWTGSNEQFF. The chain recombines TRBV27 with TRBJ2-1; 8 bases are shared with TRBD1. Per germline, CDR1 MNHEY and CDR2 SMNVEV (reference sequence). The CDR3 totals 14 residues. Germline trimming cut 5 bases from V and 7 bases from J; bases unmatched to any gene: 7.

CDR3 sequence reads: CSARGGGTTYEQYF. CDR3 sequence (DNA): TGCAGTGCTAGAGGGGGCGGGACTACCTACGAGCAGTACTTC. V gene TRBV20-1 combines with J gene TRBJ2-7; 7 bases map to TRBD2. CDR1 DFQATT and CDR2 SNEGSKA come from the germline V gene (reference sequence). With V trimmed by 1 base and J by 2 bases, 5 bases remained unmatched. This CDR3 is 14 amino acids long.

The gene calls are TRBV24-1 and TRBJ2-7; D perhaps matches TRBD1 (5 bases). This CDR3 is 15 amino acids long. V dropped 5 bases and J dropped 5 bases, with 18 bases sitting between them. Per germline, CDR1 KGHDR and CDR2 SFDVKD. The CDR3 DNA follows: TGTGCCACCAGTGGCGCAGGGCCCTCGCTGAACGAGCAGTACTTC. This sequence encodes CATSGAGPSLNEQYF.

The chain combines TRBV29-1 with TRBJ1-1, with D hard to call. This CDR3 contains 14 residues. The V gene lost 8 bases and the J gene lost 0 bases, with 16 bases spanning the gap. The germline V gene encodes CDR1 SQVTM and CDR2 ANQGSEA. The CDR3 DNA sequence: TGCAGCTGCGTGAAGGCCGGGATGAACACTGAAGCTTTCTTT. Its translation is CSCVKAGMNTEAFF. Drawing the rest from reference TRBV29-1 and TRBJ1-1, the complete variable domain is SAVISQKPSRDICQRGTSLTIQCQVDSQVTMMFWYRQQPGQSLTLIATANQGSEATYESGFVIDKFPISRPNLTFSTLTVSNMSPEDSSIYLCSCVKAGMNTEAFFGQGTRLTVV.

The V gene is TRBV12-3 or TRBV12-4, the J gene TRBJ1-1; D may be TRBD1 (5 bases). V gave up 6 bases and J gave up 8 bases, with 13 bases separating them. The CDR3 has 12 amino acids. This CDR3 reads CASRSGTIEAFF. For the CDR3, the DNA is TGTGCCAGCAGGTCCGGGACTATAGAAGCTTTCTTT.